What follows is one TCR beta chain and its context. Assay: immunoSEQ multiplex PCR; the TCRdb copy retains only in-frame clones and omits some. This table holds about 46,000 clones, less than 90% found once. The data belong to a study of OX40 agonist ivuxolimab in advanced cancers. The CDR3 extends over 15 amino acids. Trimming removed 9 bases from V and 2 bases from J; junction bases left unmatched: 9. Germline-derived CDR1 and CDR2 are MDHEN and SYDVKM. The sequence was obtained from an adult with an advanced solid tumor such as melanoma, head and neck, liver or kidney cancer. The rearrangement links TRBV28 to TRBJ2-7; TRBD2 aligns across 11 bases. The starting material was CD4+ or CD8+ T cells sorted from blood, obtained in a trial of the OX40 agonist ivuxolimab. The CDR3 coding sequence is TGTGCCAGTAATCGAGGGACTAGCGGCCCCTACGAGCAGTACTTC. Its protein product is CASNRGTSGPYEQYF.